This T cell receptor (beta chain) was documented in a study of cytomegalovirus exposure and HLA in healthy donors. Study-wide findings and caveats: TCR beta sequences reportedly predicted most subjects' HLA-A and HLA-B alleles accurately.

This clone was seen a few times. Its target is not known. Whether this donor was CMV seropositive was not recorded. Germline lookup yields CDR1 SQVTM and CDR2 ANQGSEA. This CDR3 has 11 amino acids. Trimming removed 5 bases at V and 6 bases at J, with 7 bases between. Vbeta (60) and Jbeta (13) primers were used in the PCR. Profiling relied on immunoSEQ multiplex PCR, and the TCRdb table lists in-frame clones only, not all of them. The table shows fewer than 250,000 clones, with over 75% occurring only once. The sequence derives from a human donor in good health. The chain couples TRBV29-1 to TRBJ1-4; D unresolved. The sequencing input was PBMCs. CDR3 amino acids: CSVQDYEKLFF. As DNA, the CDR3 is TGCAGCGTTCAGGATTATGAAAAACTGTTTTTT.